The source of this T cell receptor beta chain is a study of cytomegalovirus exposure and HLA in healthy donors. Study-level background: Unique TCRs numbering roughly 85 million, obtained from HLA-typed donors, made up an early data release.

Notes on this clone: Its target is unknown.

Findings and caveats of the study: HLA alleles showed associations with 16,951 TCR beta sequences in a later analysis, at a 0.05 false discovery rate.

The primer mix had 60 Vbeta and 13 Jbeta primers. Here immunoSEQ multiplex PCR was the method, and the copy in TCRdb shows in-frame clones only, minus some. The table for this sample gives approximately 110,000 clones. The germline V and J ends were trimmed by 5 bases and 7 bases, with 6 bases remaining between them. The CDR3 spans 11 residues. Germline V gives CDR1 SGDLS, CDR2 YYNGEE. This TCR was recovered from a man between 35 and 55 years old in good health and CMV-seronegative. The sequenced material came from PBMCs. The chain links TRBV9 to TRBJ2-2, with a tentative D call TRBD2 (6 bases). The CDR3 protein is CASSSGGELFF. In nucleotides, the CDR3 is TGTGCCAGCAGTAGCGGCGGGGAGCTGTTTTTT.